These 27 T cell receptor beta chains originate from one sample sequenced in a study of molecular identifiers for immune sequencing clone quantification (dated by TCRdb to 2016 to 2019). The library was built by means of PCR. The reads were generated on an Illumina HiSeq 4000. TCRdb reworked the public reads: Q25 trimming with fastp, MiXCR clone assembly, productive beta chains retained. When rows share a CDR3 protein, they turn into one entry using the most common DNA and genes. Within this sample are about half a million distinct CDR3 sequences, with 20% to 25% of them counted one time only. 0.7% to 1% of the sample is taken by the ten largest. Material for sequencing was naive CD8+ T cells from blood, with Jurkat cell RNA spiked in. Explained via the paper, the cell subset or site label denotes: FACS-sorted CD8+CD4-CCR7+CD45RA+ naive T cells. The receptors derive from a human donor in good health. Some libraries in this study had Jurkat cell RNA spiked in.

The chain's CDR3 is CASSYSPWAGGADTQYF. CDR3 bases: TGTGCCAGCAGTTACTCGCCATGGGCGGGAGGTGCAGATACGCAGTATTTT. This chain uses TRBV6-2 or TRBV6-3 with TRBJ2-3; TRBD2 matches 8 bases. V trimming: 0 bases; J trimming: 4 bases; junction bases outside the gene matches: 9. From germline, CDR1 is MNHEY and CDR2 SVGEGT. This CDR3 contains 17 residues.

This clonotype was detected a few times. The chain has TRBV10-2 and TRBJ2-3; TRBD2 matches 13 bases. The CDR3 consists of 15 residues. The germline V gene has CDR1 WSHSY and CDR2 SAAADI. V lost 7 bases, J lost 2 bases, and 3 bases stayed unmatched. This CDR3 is CASTGLAGVTDTQYF. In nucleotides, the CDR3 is TGCGCCAGCACCGGACTAGCGGGGGTCACAGATACGCAGTATTTT.

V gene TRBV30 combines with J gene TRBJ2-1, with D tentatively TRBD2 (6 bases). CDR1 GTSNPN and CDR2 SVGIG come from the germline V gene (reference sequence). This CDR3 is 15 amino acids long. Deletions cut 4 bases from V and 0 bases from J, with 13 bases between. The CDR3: CAWTWDLSSYNEQFF. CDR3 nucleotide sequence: TGTGCCTGGACTTGGGACTTAAGCTCCTACAATGAGCAGTTCTTC. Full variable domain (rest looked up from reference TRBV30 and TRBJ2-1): SQTIHQWPATLVQPVGSPLSLECTVEGTSNPNLYWYRQAAGRGLQLLFYSVGIGQISSEVPQNLSASRPQDRQFILSSKKLLLSDSGFYLCAWTWDLSSYNEQFFGPGTRLTVL.

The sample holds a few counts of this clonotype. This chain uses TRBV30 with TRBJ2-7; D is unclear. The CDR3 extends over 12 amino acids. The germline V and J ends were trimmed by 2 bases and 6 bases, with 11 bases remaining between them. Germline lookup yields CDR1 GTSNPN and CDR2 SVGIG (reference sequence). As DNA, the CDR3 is TGTGCCTGGAGTCTACCCGCCGGCGAGCAGTACTTC. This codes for CAWSLPAGEQYF.

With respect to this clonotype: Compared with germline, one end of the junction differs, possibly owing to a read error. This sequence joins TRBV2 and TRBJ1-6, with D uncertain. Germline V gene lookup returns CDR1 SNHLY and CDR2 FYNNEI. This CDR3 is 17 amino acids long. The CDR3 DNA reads TGTGCCAGCAGTGAATTATCAGGTCGCTCCTATAATCCACCCCTCCACTTT. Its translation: CASSELSGRSYNPPLHF.

The CDR3 coding sequence is TGTGCCAGCAGCCCCACCGTGGGGGCTCCCTACGAGCAGTACTTC. Its protein product is CASSPTVGAPYEQYF. V gene TRBV7-9 combines with J gene TRBJ2-7, with D possibly being TRBD1 (6 bases). The V and J ends lost 5 bases and 2 bases respectively, with 16 bases between them. The CDR3 consists of 15 residues. Germline V gene lookup returns CDR1 SEHNR and CDR2 FQNEAQ (reference sequence). Full variable domain (missing parts from reference TRBV7-9 and TRBJ2-7): DTGVSQNPRHKITKRGQNVTFRCDPISEHNRLYWYRQTLGQGPEFLTYFQNEAQLEKSRLLSDRFSAERPKGSFSTLEIQRTEQGDSAMYLCASSPTVGAPYEQYFGPGTRLTVT.

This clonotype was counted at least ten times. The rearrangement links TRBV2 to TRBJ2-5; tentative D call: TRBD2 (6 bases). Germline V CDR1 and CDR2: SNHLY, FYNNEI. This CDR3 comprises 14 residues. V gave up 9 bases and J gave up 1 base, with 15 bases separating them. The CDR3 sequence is CASLAGFGQETQYF. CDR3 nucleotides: TGTGCCAGTCTGGCGGGATTTGGCCAAGAGACCCAGTACTTC.

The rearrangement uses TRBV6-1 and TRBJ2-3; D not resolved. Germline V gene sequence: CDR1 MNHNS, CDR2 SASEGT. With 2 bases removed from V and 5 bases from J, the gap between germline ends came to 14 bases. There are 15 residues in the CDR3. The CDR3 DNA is TGTGCCAGCAGTGAAACCGGGTGGGGTCTAGATACGCAGTATTTT. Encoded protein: CASSETGWGLDTQYF.

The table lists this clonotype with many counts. CDR3 DNA: TGTGCCAGTAGTACTCCGGACGGGGCGGGGGACGAGCAGTACTTC. This sequence encodes CASSTPDGAGDEQYF. This chain links TRBV19 with TRBJ2-7; 7 bases line up with TRBD2. Looked up from germline, CDR1 is LNHDA and CDR2 is SQIVND (reference sequence). This CDR3 spans 15 amino acids. Germline trimming cut 4 bases from V and 5 bases from J; bases unmatched to any gene: 11.

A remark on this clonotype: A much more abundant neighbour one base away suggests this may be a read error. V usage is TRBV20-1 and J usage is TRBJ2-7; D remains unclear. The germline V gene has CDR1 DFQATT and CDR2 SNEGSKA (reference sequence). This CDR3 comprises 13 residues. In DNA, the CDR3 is TGCAGGGCTAGAGGTCCAGAAGCCTACGAGCAGTACTTC. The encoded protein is CRARGPEAYEQYF.

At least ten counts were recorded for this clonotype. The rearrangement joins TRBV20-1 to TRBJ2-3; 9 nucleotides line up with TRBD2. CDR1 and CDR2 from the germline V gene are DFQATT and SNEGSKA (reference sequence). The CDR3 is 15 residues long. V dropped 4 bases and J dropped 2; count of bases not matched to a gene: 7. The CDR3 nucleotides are TGCAGTGCTATAGAAGCGGGGGGTCCCACAGATACGCAGTATTTT. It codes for CSAIEAGGPTDTQYF.

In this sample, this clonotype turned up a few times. The CDR3 DNA follows: TGTGCCAGCAGTCTAACTAATGAAAAACTGTTTTTT. Its translation is CASSLTNEKLFF. The chain recombines TRBV28 with TRBJ1-4; D unclear. The CDR3 sequence is 12 residues long. Germline CDR1 is MDHEN and CDR2 is SYDVKM. V was shortened by 5 bases and J by 1 base, with 2 bases between the two germline ends.

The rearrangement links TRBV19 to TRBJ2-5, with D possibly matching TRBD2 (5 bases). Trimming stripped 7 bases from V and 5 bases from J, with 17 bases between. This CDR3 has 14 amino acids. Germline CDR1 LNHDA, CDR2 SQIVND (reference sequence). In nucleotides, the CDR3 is TGTGCCAGTACGGGGTGGCAGTCCCAGGAGACCCAGTACTTC. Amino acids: CASTGWQSQETQYF.

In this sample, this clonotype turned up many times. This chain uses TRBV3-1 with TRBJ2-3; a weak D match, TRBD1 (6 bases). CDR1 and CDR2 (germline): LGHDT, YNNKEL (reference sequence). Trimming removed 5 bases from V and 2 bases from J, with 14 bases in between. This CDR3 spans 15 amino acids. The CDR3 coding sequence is TGTGCCAGCAGCGTGGGGGCCGGGAACACAGATACGCAGTATTTT. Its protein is CASSVGAGNTDTQYF.

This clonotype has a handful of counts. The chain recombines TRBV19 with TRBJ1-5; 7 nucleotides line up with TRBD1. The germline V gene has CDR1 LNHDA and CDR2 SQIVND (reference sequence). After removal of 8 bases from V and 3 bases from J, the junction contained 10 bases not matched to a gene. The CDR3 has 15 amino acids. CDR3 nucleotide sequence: TGTGCCAGTGGGGACCCGACAGGGATCAATCAGCCCCAGCATTTT. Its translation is CASGDPTGINQPQHF.

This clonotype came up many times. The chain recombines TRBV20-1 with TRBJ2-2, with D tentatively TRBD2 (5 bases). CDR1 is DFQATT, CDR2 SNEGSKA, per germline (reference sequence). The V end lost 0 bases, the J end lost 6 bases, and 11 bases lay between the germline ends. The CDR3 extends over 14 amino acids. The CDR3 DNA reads TGCAGTGCTAGAGAATCGAGGGAATCCGGGGAGCTGTTTTTT. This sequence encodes CSARESRESGELFF.

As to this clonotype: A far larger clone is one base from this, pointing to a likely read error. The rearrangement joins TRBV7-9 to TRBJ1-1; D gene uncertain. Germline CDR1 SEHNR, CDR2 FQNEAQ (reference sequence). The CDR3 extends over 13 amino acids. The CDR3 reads CASGLGGVTEAFF. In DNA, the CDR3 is TGTGCCAGCGGCTTAGGCGGGGTCACTGAAGCTTTCTTT.

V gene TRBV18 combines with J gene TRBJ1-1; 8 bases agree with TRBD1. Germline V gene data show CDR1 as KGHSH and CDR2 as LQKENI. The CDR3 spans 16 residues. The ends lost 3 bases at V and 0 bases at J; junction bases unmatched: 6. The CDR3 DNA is TGTGCCAGCTCACCTCCGGGACAGGACTTGAACACTGAAGCTTTCTTT. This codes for CASSPPGQDLNTEAFF.

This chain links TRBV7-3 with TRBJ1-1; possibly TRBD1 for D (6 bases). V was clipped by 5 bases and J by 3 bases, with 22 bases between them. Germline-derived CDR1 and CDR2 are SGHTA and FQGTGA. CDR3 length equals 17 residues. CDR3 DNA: TGTGCCAGCAGCCCCCATGGGACAACCTTAAGGGACACTGAAGCTTTCTTT. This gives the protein CASSPHGTTLRDTEAFF.

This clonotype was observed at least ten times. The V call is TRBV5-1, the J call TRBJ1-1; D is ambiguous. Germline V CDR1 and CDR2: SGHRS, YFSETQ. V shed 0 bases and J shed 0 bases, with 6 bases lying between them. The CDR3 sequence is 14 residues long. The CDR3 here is CASSLVWLNTEAFF. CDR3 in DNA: TGCGCCAGCAGCTTGGTATGGTTGAACACTGAAGCTTTCTTT.

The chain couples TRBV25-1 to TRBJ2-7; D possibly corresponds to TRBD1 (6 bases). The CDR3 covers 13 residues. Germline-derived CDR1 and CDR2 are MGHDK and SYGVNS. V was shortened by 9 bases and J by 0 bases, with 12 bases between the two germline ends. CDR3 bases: TGTGCCAGTGGTGAAGGGGGCTCCTACGAGCAGTACTTC. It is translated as CASGEGGSYEQYF.

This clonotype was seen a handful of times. The CDR3 nucleotides are TGTGCCAGCAAAGGGACAGTGTCTGCTCAGCCCCAGCATTTT. This codes for CASKGTVSAQPQHF. The chain uses TRBV27 and TRBJ1-5, with TRBD1 identical over 7 bases. This CDR3 contains 14 residues. Germline V lookup: CDR1 MNHEY, CDR2 SMNVEV (reference sequence). J lost 6 bases, V lost 7 bases, and 9 bases had no gene match.

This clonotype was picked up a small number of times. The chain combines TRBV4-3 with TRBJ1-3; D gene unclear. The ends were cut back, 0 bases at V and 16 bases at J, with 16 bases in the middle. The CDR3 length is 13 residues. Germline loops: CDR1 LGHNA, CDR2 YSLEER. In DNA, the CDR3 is TGCGCCAGCAGCCAAGATGACGGCTACATGAAGTATTTT. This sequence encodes CASSQDDGYMKYF.

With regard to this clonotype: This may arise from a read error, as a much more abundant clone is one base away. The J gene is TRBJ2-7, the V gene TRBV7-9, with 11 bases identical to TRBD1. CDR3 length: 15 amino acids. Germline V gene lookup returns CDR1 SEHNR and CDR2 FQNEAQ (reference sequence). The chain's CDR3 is CASSPAGTGGYGQYF. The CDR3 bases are TGTGCCAGCAGCCCAGCGGGGACAGGGGGTTACGGGCAGTACTTC.

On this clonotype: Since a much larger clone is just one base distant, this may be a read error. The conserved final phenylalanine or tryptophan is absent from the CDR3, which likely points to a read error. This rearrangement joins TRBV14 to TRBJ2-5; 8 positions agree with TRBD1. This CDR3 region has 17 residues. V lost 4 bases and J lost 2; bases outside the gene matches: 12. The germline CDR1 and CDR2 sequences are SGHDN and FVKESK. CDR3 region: CASSRLTGTGLQETQYL. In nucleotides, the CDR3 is TGTGCCAGCAGCCGGTTGACTGGGACAGGCCTTCAAGAGACCCAGTACCTC.

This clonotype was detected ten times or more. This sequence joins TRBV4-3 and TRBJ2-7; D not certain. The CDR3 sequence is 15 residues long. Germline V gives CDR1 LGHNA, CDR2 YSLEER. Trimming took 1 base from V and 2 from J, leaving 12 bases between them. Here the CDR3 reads CASSQGLLVTYEQYF. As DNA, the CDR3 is TGCGCCAGCAGCCAAGGGCTACTCGTCACCTACGAGCAGTACTTC.

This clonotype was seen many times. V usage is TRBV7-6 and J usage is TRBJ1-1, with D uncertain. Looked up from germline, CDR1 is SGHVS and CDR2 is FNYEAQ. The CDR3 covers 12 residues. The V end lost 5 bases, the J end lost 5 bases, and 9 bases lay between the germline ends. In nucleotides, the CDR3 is TGTGCCAGCAGCCCTTTGGAGACTGAAGCTTTCTTT. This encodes CASSPLETEAFF. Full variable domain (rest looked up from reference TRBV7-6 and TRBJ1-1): GAGVSQSPRYKVTKRGQDVALRCDPISGHVSLYWYRQALGQGPEFLTYFNYEAQQDKSGLPNDRFSAERPEGSISTLTIQRTEQRDSAMYRCASSPLETEAFFGQGTRLTVV.